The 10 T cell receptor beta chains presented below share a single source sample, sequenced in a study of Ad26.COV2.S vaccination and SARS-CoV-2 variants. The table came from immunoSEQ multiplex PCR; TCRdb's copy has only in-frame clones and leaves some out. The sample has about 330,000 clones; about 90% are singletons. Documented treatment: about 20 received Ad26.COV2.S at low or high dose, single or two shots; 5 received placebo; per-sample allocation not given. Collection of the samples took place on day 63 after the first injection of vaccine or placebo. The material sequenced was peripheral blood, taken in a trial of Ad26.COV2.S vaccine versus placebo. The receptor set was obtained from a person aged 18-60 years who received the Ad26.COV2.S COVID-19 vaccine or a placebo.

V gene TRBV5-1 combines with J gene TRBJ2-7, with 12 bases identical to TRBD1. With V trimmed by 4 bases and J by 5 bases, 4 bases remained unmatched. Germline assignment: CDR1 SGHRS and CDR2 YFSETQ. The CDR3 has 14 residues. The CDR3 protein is CASSPGQGAHEQYF. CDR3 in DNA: TGCGCCAGCAGCCCGGGACAGGGGGCCCACGAGCAGTACTTC.

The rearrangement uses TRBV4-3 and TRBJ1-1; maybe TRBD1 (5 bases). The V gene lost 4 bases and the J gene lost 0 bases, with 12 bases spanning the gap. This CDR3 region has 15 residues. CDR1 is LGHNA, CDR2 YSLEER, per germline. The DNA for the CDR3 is TGCGCCAGCAGCCGCGGGGGAGCAATGAACACTGAAGCTTTCTTT. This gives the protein CASSRGGAMNTEAFF.

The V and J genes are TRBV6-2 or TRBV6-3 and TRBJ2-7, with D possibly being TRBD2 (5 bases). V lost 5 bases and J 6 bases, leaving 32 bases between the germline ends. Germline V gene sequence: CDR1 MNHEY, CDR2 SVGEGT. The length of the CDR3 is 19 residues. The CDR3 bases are TGTGCCAGCAGTGGGTCTCGGGGTGTCCGAACCGCACGTAGCTGCGAGCAGTACGTC. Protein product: CASSGSRGVRTARSCEQYV.

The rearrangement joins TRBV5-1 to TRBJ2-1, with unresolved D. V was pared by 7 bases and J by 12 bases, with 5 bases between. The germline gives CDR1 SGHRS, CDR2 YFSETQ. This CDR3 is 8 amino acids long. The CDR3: CASVVQFF. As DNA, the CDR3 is TGCGCCAGCGTAGTGCAGTTCTTC. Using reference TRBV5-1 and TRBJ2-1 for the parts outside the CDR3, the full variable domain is KAGVTQTPRYLIKTRGQQVTLSCSPISGHRSVSWYQQTPGQGLQFLFEYFSETQRNKGNFPGRFSGRQFSNSRSEMNVSTLELGDSALYLCASVVQFFGPGTRLTVL.

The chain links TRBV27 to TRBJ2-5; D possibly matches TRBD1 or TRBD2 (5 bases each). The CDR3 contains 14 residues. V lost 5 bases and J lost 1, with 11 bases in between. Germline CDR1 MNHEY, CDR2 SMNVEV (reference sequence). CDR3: CASSPWDAQETQYF. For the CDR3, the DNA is TGTGCCAGCAGTCCGTGGGACGCCCAAGAGACCCAGTACTTC.

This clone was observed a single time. The CDR3 nucleotides are TGTGCCTCTAGAGACAGGGCGTCGGGGAACACTGAAGCTTTCTTT. Translated, it gives CASRDRASGNTEAFF. V and J are TRBV6-4 and TRBJ1-1; 7 bases map to TRBD1. Trimming took 11 bases from V and 1 from J; bases not matched to a gene: 13. This CDR3 has 15 residues. Germline V gene sequence: CDR1 MRHNA, CDR2 SNTAGT.

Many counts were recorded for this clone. CDR3 region: CASSRGDFYNEQFF. CDR3 nucleotides: TGTGCCAGCAGCAGGGGGGACTTCTACAATGAGCAGTTCTTC. This chain connects TRBV7-9 to TRBJ2-1; D is tentatively TRBD1 or TRBD2 (6 bases each). Germline CDR1 reads SEHNR; CDR2 reads FQNEAQ (reference sequence). The CDR3 sequence is 14 residues long. The germline V and J ends were trimmed by 5 bases and 3 bases, with 11 bases remaining between them.

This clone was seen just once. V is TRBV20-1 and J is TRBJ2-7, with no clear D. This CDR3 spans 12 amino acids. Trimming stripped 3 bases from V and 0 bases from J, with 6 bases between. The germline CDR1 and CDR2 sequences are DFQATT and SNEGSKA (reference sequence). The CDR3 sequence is CSASASSYEQYV. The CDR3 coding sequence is TGCAGTGCTAGTGCCAGCTCCTACGAGCAGTACGTC.

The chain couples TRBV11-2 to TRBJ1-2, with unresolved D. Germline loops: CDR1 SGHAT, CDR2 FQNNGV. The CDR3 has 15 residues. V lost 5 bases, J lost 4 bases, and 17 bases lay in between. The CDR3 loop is CASSDPPEAVYGYTF. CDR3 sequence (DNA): TGTGCCAGCAGCGATCCCCCAGAGGCTGTCTATGGCTACACCTTC.

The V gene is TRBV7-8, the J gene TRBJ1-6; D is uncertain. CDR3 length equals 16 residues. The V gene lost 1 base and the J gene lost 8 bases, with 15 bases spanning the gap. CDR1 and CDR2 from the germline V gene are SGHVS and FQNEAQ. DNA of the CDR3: TGTGCCAGCAGCTTAGGGGCAGCTAATATACATTCACCCCTCCACTTT. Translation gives CASSLGAANIHSPLHF.